This T cell receptor (beta chain) appears in the sequencing data of a study of T-cell reconstitution after alpha-beta-depleted transplantation in children. Unique molecular identifiers were used in preparing the TCRbeta library. TCRdb redid the calling of the PCR reads with MiXCR, one entry per CDR3 protein. The table has over 100,000 distinct CDR3 sequences, 10% seen once. The CDR3 has 15 residues. Germline CDR1 MDHEN, CDR2 SYDVKM. Trimming shortened V by 2 bases and J by 4 bases, and 15 bases separated the two germline ends. Sample: PBMCs, taken before TCRalphabeta/CD19-depleted stem cell transplant. V is TRBV28 and J is TRBJ2-7, with TRBD2 as a possible D gene (6 bases). This receptor was identified in a boy between 2 and 10 years old with acute lymphoblastic leukemia, due to receive a stem cell transplant. The CDR3 sequence is CASSLGGRVRYEQYF. The CDR3 region has the DNA TGTGCCAGCAGTTTAGGAGGGCGCGTGAGATACGAGCAGTACTTC. Full variable domain (rest looked up from reference TRBV28 and TRBJ2-7): DVKVTQSSRYLVKRTGEKVFLECVQDMDHENMFWYRQDPGLGLRLIYFSYDVKMKEKGDIPEGYSVSREKKERFSLILESASTNQTSMYLCASSLGGRVRYEQYFGPGTRLTVT.